This T cell receptor beta chain was profiled in a study of T cells in Graves' hyperthyroidism and ophthalmopathy (dated by TCRdb to about 2019). Study-wide context: Peripheral blood samples were taken at the time of initial diagnosis, prior to any treatment. To identify distinguishing TCR V-J signatures, a discovery cohort of 100 patients was used, comprising 40 to 45 with Graves' ophthalmopathy and 57 with stable Graves' hyperthyroidism. Prospective prediction of ophthalmopathy was tested in an independent validation cohort of about 19 hyperthyroidism patients and 15 to 17 patients who later progressed to ophthalmopathy. The roughly 100 discovery patients were divided at random into training and test sets in a 7:3 ratio. In more than five Graves' hyperthyroidism patients, the study also compared T-cell repertoires from thyroid tissue with T-cell repertoires from blood. Following sampling, methimazole starting at 30 mg daily was given to hyperthyroidism patients, and high-dose intravenous methylprednisolone was given to ophthalmopathy patients. According to the paper, TCR Vbeta CDR3 sequencing was carried out on approximately 140 peripheral blood samples, which came from fewer than 50 ophthalmopathy, 70 to 80 hyperthyroidism and about 17 progressor patients.

V loses 3 bases at its end and J loses 6 bases; junction bases beyond the gene matches: 15. According to the germline V gene, CDR1 reads SGHTA and CDR2 reads FQGNSA. The CDR3 measures 18 amino acids from cysteine to phenylalanine. Only CDR3 DNA is held: 54 bases, read in frame from base 1. Study-wide findings and limitations: Most expanded thyroid clonotypes (frequency above 0.001) were also detected in blood, a finding suggesting that blood repertoires may reflect thyroid immune responses. During validation, the model predicted progression to ophthalmopathy a median of about 6.5 months ahead of onset, with around 70% sensitivity and 72% to 80% specificity. In cross-validation, a model built on a 13 V-J signature told ophthalmopathy apart from stable hyperthyroidism with 87.88% sensitivity and roughly 81% specificity, and in testing the same model reached 80%/75%. Sample size was not statistically predetermined, and investigators were not blinded to group allocation.

A patient counted as having stable Graves' hyperthyroidism if no progression to ophthalmopathy occurred over 18 months of follow-up. Hyperthyroidism patients were newly diagnosed, had a disease duration of under 2 months, and were aged 18 to 65 years. Exclusion was applied to patients with uncontrolled infections, other autoimmune diseases, pregnancy or lactation. Diagnoses relied on clinical symptoms, serum thyroxine and TRAb, thyroid ultrasound and orbital computed tomography. Ficoll-Paque density gradient centrifugation was used to isolate PBMCs from around 10 ml of fresh peripheral blood. Trizol reagent was used to extract total RNA, and RNA quality was then checked on an Agilent 2100 Bioanalyzer. Amplification of TCR beta CDR3 regions was carried out from RNA transcripts. For the first round of RT-PCR on the TCR CDR3, the HTBI primer set was used together with the Qiagen OneStep RT-PCR kit. A second multiplex PCR round built the libraries, followed by size selection and purification. Paired-end sequencing of the libraries was performed with 100 bp reads on an Illumina HiSeq2000. On the authors' methods: SOAPnuke was used to process the raw data, with reads discarded if the reads contained adapters or uncalled bases, had a mean Phred below 15, or lacked an exact constant-primer or identifier match. COPE v1.2.5 was used to merge the high-quality paired reads, and each unique nucleotide sequence was defined as a clonotype. Clonotypes were aligned to IMGT TRBV, TRBD and TRBJ reference segments using MiTCR v1.1. Only V-J combinations with frequency above 0.0001, covering approximately 99% of repertoires, were analysed. A TCS score was defined as the ratio between F50 (clonal expansion) and ExV (chaos), using BLOSUM62-based TCRdist between CDR3 peptides within each V-J. Welch's t-statistics and random forest reduced fewer than 600 V-J features to 10 to 15, which were used in a naive Bayes classifier (R e1071). TCRdb's own reprocessing of the public reads used fastp at Q25 and MiXCR and kept productive beta chains. Entries that share a CDR3 protein sequence are merged under the most common genes and DNA. None of the V and J calls come from the authors' own analysis; TCRdb made them. A total of roughly 700,000 distinct CDR3 sequences appear in this sample, 13% to 15% of them only once. The ten largest clones represent roughly a tenth of the sample.

This clonotype has at least ten counts. Its target antigen remains unknown. No much larger clone exists at a distance of one base, and base qualities are not known. The rearrangement joined TRBV7-2 to TRBJ2-1, with 9 bases in between that match TRBD2. This clonotype originated in a woman aged 18 to 35 with Graves' hyperthyroidism. Sequencing was done on a sample of blood. The CDR3: CASSLFRRASGAGNEQFF. The DNA is TGTGCCAGCAGCTTGTTCCGACGGGCTAGCGGGGCGGGCAATGAGCAGTTCTTC.